This T cell receptor beta chain was captured by sequencing in a study of OX40 agonist ivuxolimab in advanced cancers. Sequenced by immunoSEQ multiplex PCR; TCRdb stores in-frame clones only, minus some. Counted here are about 48,000 clones, about 90% occurring once; the ten biggest clones make up roughly 6.3%. V gave up 2 bases and J gave up 0 bases; unmatched junction bases: 5. Germline V gene lookup returns CDR1 SGHTS and CDR2 YDEGEE. The CDR3 spans 15 residues. V is TRBV5-8 and J is TRBJ2-7, with 7 nucleotides matching TRBD2. The receptor's source is an adult with an advanced solid tumor such as melanoma, head and neck, liver or kidney cancer. The material sequenced was CD4+ or CD8+ T cells sorted from blood, taken in a trial of the OX40 agonist ivuxolimab. This CDR3 reads CASSLLASSSYEQYF. CDR3 DNA: TGTGCCAGCAGCTTACTAGCGTCGAGCTCCTACGAGCAGTACTTC.